The 30 T cell receptor beta chains listed next were all sequenced from one sample in a study of blood T cell repertoires in COVID-19. Assay: immunoSEQ multiplex PCR; the TCRdb copy retains only in-frame clones and omits some. The sample has about 240,000 clones; 75% to 90% are singletons. The sequencing input was PBMCs or T cells enriched from blood (not recorded which). Source of these receptors: a woman in her twenties or thirties who had recovered from COVID-19.

V is TRBV19 and J is TRBJ1-2; tentative D call: TRBD1 (5 bases). Trimming stripped 2 bases from V and 6 bases from J, with 16 bases between. CDR1 and CDR2 (germline): LNHDA, SQIVND (reference sequence). CDR3 length: 15 amino acids. CDR3 DNA: TGTGCCAGTAGTATATACGGGGGATCGGGGGATGGCTACACCTTC. Its translation is CASSIYGGSGDGYTF.

The chain employs TRBV11-2 and TRBJ1-1, with 9 bases identical to TRBD1. The CDR3 covers 15 residues. Germline V gene sequence: CDR1 SGHAT, CDR2 FQNNGV. V was clipped by 4 bases and J by 2 bases; unmatched bases: 5. CDR3 protein: CASSSTGGFNTEAFF. CDR3 coding DNA: TGTGCCAGCAGCTCGACAGGGGGTTTTAACACTGAAGCTTTCTTT.

This clone appeared once. This rearrangement joins TRBV2 to TRBJ1-6; D uncertain. Deletions cut 7 bases from V and 0 bases from J, with 7 bases between. The CDR3 has 14 amino acids. Germline CDR1 SNHLY, CDR2 FYNNEI. The CDR3 coding sequence is TGTGCCAGCACGCCCAGCTCCTATAATTCACCCCTCCACTTT. Protein product: CASTPSSYNSPLHF. Supplemented by reference TRBV2 and TRBJ1-6, the full variable domain reads EPEVTQTPSHQVTQMGQEVILRCVPISNHLYFYWYRQILGQKVEFLVSFYNNEISEKSEIFDDQFSVERPDGSNFTLKIRSTKLEDSAMYFCASTPSSYNSPLHFGNGTRLTVT.

The rearrangement joins TRBV11-2 to TRBJ2-7; a weak D match, TRBD1 (5 bases). CDR1 and CDR2 (germline): SGHAT, FQNNGV. Between the trimmed V and J ends, which lost 5 bases and 0 bases, there was a span of 14 bases. The CDR3 consists of 15 residues. The CDR3 sequence: CASSPGQGYSYEQYF. The CDR3 nucleotides read TGTGCCAGCAGCCCTGGGCAGGGCTACTCCTACGAGCAGTACTTC.

The chain carries TRBV19 and TRBJ2-1; no reliable D call. Trimming shortened V by 3 bases and J by 10 bases, and 10 bases separated the two germline ends. CDR1 and CDR2 from the germline V gene are LNHDA and SQIVND (reference sequence). The CDR3 covers 12 residues. CDR3 region: CASSMGLREQFF. DNA of the CDR3: TGTGCCAGTAGTATGGGCCTTAGGGAGCAGTTCTTC.

The chain carries TRBV24-1 and TRBJ1-1, with D perhaps TRBD1 (6 bases). The CDR3 has 14 residues. Germline V CDR1 and CDR2: KGHDR, SFDVKD. Trimming took 2 bases from V and 1 from J, leaving 7 bases between them. DNA of the CDR3: TGTGCCACCAGTGATTCGACAGGGAACACTGAAGCTTTCTTT. It codes for CATSDSTGNTEAFF.

The rearrangement links TRBV7-9 to TRBJ2-5, with 9 bases that match TRBD1. Germline V lookup: CDR1 SEHNR, CDR2 FQNEAQ (reference sequence). V shed 6 bases and J 3 bases; nucleotides not matched to a gene: 8. This CDR3 spans 15 amino acids. In DNA form, the CDR3 reads TGTGCCAGCAGGGATGTGGGACAGGGTGAAGAGACCCAGTACTTC. It is translated as CASRDVGQGEETQYF.

The CDR3 sequence is CASSPDNTRYTF. In DNA, the CDR3 is TGTGCCAGCAGCCCCGACAATACTCGCTACACCTTC. V and J are TRBV7-3 and TRBJ1-2; D remains ambiguous. V was pared by 5 bases and J by 9 bases, with 13 bases between. This CDR3 has 12 residues. Germline V lookup: CDR1 SGHTA, CDR2 FQGTGA. Filled out from reference TRBV7-3 and TRBJ1-2, the complete variable domain reads GAGVSQTPSNKVTEKGKYVELRCDPISGHTALYWYRQSLGQGPEFLIYFQGTGAADDSGLPNDRFFAVRPEGSVSTLKIQRTERGDSAVYLCASSPDNTRYTFGSGTRLTVV.

This chain connects TRBV21-1 to TRBJ2-7; TRBD1 reflects the table's D call only, with no check against the DNA. TRBV21-1 is deemed a pseudogene. The length of the CDR3 is 20 residues. In DNA form, the CDR3 reads TGTGCCAGCAGCAAGGCGTGGGGAAGGTGGGGGCGGGCGGCCCCCTACGAGCAGTACTTC. Its translation is CASSKAWGRWGRAAPYEQYF.

This chain joins TRBV30 and TRBJ1-2; 8 bases are shared with TRBD1. Germline trimming cut 0 bases from V and 5 bases from J; bases unmatched to any gene: 8. The CDR3 is 15 amino acids. The V gene's germline CDR1 is GTSNPN and CDR2 SVGIG (reference sequence). The CDR3 sequence is CAWSVGQGASYGYTF. As DNA, the CDR3 is TGTGCCTGGAGTGTAGGACAGGGCGCATCTTATGGCTACACCTTC.

The chain joins TRBV6-5 to TRBJ1-1; possibly TRBD1 for D (6 bases). The CDR3 loop spans 15 amino acids. Germline CDR1 reads MNHEY; CDR2 reads SVGAGI. V was shortened by 0 bases and J by 1 base, with 9 bases between the two germline ends. The CDR3 DNA reads TGTGCCAGCAGTTACTCGGGCAGGGGGAACACTGAAGCTTTCTTT. Its translation is CASSYSGRGNTEAFF.

The chain combines TRBV10-3 with TRBJ2-7; tentatively, D is TRBD2 (5 bases). Trimming removed 5 bases from V and 3 bases from J, with 8 bases in between. Germline CDR1 reads ENHRY; CDR2 reads SYGVKD. The CDR3 covers 12 residues. The CDR3 spells CAISKEDYEQYF. CDR3 in DNA: TGTGCCATCAGTAAGGAGGACTACGAGCAGTACTTC.

The rearrangement joins TRBV28 to TRBJ2-3, with TRBD2 matching over 10 bases. V trimming: 3 bases; J trimming: 4 bases; junction bases outside the gene matches: 10. This CDR3 is built from 17 residues. Per the germline V gene, CDR1 is MDHEN and CDR2 is SYDVKM. The CDR3 here is CASSLDLAGERADTQYF. In DNA, the CDR3 is TGTGCCAGCAGTTTGGACCTAGCGGGAGAGAGAGCAGATACGCAGTATTTT.

This clone occurred once. The rearrangement joins TRBV28 to TRBJ2-5, with 11 bases fitting TRBD2. This CDR3 is built from 14 residues. Trimming took 5 bases from V and 4 from J; bases not matched to a gene: 3. From germline, CDR1 is MDHEN and CDR2 SYDVKM. The CDR3 is CASSPGLAGETQYF. CDR3 coding DNA: TGTGCCAGCAGTCCAGGACTAGCGGGAGAGACCCAGTACTTC.

J is TRBJ1-1 and V is TRBV5-8; D possibly corresponds to TRBD1 (5 bases). The CDR3 contains 14 residues. V lost 0 bases to trimming and J lost 5 bases, with 11 bases between them. Germline lookup yields CDR1 SGHTS and CDR2 YDEGEE. CDR3 DNA sequence: TGTGCCAGCAGCTTGGTTACAGGCCGGACTGAAGCTTTCTTT. This encodes CASSLVTGRTEAFF.

This sequence joins TRBV11-2 and TRBJ2-7; 9 nucleotides agree with TRBD1. The CDR3 contains 15 residues. Germline lookup yields CDR1 SGHAT and CDR2 FQNNGV. The V segment lost 4 bases and the J segment 4 bases; nucleotides outside the gene matches: 8. CDR3: CASSWGQGGRYEQYF. As DNA, the CDR3 is TGTGCCAGCAGCTGGGGACAGGGCGGGCGGTACGAGCAGTACTTC.

This chain links TRBV4-1 with TRBJ1-5; 7 nucleotides match TRBD1. The junction had 11 bases not matched to a gene; V was cut back by 5 bases and J by 7 bases. CDR1 is MGHRA and CDR2 is YSYEKL in the germline V gene. CDR3 size: 15 residues. The CDR3 loop reads CASSGRDSGQQPQHF. Written as DNA, the CDR3 is TGCGCCAGCAGCGGCCGGGACAGTGGCCAGCAGCCCCAGCATTTT.

The chain has TRBV5-1 and TRBJ2-7; perhaps TRBD2 as D (5 bases). The V gene lost 2 bases and the J gene lost 3 bases, with 15 bases spanning the gap. Germline values: CDR1 SGHRS, CDR2 YFSETQ. CDR3 length equals 15 residues. CDR3 sequence (DNA): TGCGCCAGCAGCTTAGAAGACTACCCCAACTACGAGCAGTACTTC. It translates to CASSLEDYPNYEQYF.

The V gene is TRBV28, the J gene TRBJ1-1, with 9 nucleotides matching TRBD1. The germline CDR1 and CDR2 sequences are MDHEN and SYDVKM. The CDR3 contains 14 residues. J lost 5 bases, V lost 7 bases, and 8 bases had no gene match. The DNA for the CDR3 is TGTGCCAGCATACTACAGGGGGCGCGGACTGAAGCTTTCTTT. Its protein is CASILQGARTEAFF. Full variable domain (outside the CDR3, taken from reference TRBV28 and TRBJ1-1): DVKVTQSSRYLVKRTGEKVFLECVQDMDHENMFWYRQDPGLGLRLIYFSYDVKMKEKGDIPEGYSVSREKKERFSLILESASTNQTSMYLCASILQGARTEAFFGQGTRLTVV.

The rearrangement uses TRBV5-1 and TRBJ1-1; 7 bases match TRBD1. Germline V gene data show CDR1 as SGHRS and CDR2 as YFSETQ. Trimming took 4 bases from V and 2 from J; bases not matched to a gene: 5. This CDR3 region has 14 residues. CDR3 nucleotides: TGCGCCAGCAGCGAGGGACAGTTAAACACTGAAGCTTTCTTT. It codes for CASSEGQLNTEAFF.

The rearrangement uses TRBV7-2 and TRBJ2-7, with no clear D. Germline V lookup: CDR1 SGHTA, CDR2 FQGNSA. Between the trimmed V and J ends, which lost 4 bases and 0 bases, there was a span of 16 bases. The CDR3 length is 16 residues. CDR3 loop: CASSYPSGTNSYEQYF. For the CDR3, the DNA is TGTGCCAGCAGCTACCCCAGTGGCACAAACTCCTACGAGCAGTACTTC.

DNA for the CDR3: TGTGCCAGCAGTCGGACTAGCGGGACCAACACCGGGGAGCTGTTTTTT. It is translated as CASSRTSGTNTGELFF. The chain carries TRBV2 and TRBJ2-2; 12 bases agree with TRBD2. The germline CDR1 and CDR2 sequences are SNHLY and FYNNEI. The J segment lost 2 bases and the V segment lost 5 bases, leaving 3 bases of the junction unmatched. This CDR3 region has 16 residues. Combining the CDR3 with reference TRBV2 and TRBJ2-2 gives the whole variable domain EPEVTQTPSHQVTQMGQEVILRCVPISNHLYFYWYRQILGQKVEFLVSFYNNEISEKSEIFDDQFSVERPDGSNFTLKIRSTKLEDSAMYFCASSRTSGTNTGELFFGEGSRLTVL.

The J gene is TRBJ2-4, the V gene TRBV11-3; weak D call: TRBD2 (6 bases). Germline V gives CDR1 SGHNT, CDR2 YENEEA. V lost 1 base, J lost 3 bases, and 19 bases lay in between. The length of the CDR3 is 18 residues. Here the CDR3 DNA reads TGTGCCAGCAGCTTAGTAGAAGTCCGGGAGACTGGCAAAAACATTCAGTACTTC. It encodes CASSLVEVRETGKNIQYF.

This sequence joins TRBV19 and TRBJ1-2; D uncertain. The CDR3 is 13 amino acids. The V end lost 5 bases, the J end lost 5 bases, and 12 bases lay between the germline ends. Germline lookup yields CDR1 LNHDA and CDR2 SQIVND (reference sequence). In DNA, the CDR3 is TGTGCCAGTAGTCCTGTGCAGTTTTATGGCTACACCTTC. Its protein is CASSPVQFYGYTF.

The V and J genes are TRBV28 and TRBJ2-7; maybe TRBD1 (6 bases). This CDR3 has 16 amino acids. Per the germline V gene, CDR1 is MDHEN and CDR2 is SYDVKM. Trimming took off 6 bases at V and 2 bases at J, with 20 bases between the two ends. The CDR3 nucleotides are TGTGCCAGCAGCATCGCTGGTGGGGGCTCCCCCTACGAGCAGTACTTC. This encodes CASSIAGGGSPYEQYF.

V usage is TRBV5-4 and J usage is TRBJ2-1; possible D gene TRBD1, 6 bases. Germline CDR1 reads SGHNT; CDR2 reads YYREEE (reference sequence). Trimming shortened V by 4 bases and J by 4 bases, and 9 bases separated the two germline ends. The CDR3 sequence is 13 residues long. The CDR3 DNA sequence: TGTGCCAGCAGCATGGACAGTTACAATGAGCAGTTCTTC. Encoded protein: CASSMDSYNEQFF.

This clone appeared a single time. The chain recombines TRBV7-6 with TRBJ2-1; 13 nucleotides align to TRBD2. Germline values: CDR1 SGHVS, CDR2 FNYEAQ. V trimming: 4 bases; J trimming: 6 bases; junction bases outside the gene matches: 3. This CDR3 spans 15 amino acids. The CDR3 loop is CASSSWTSGSNEQFF. The CDR3 nucleotides read TGTGCCAGCAGCTCGTGGACTAGCGGGAGCAATGAGCAGTTCTTC. The full variable domain, its missing parts supplied by reference TRBV7-6 and TRBJ2-1, is GAGVSQSPRYKVTKRGQDVALRCDPISGHVSLYWYRQALGQGPEFLTYFNYEAQQDKSGLPNDRFSAERPEGSISTLTIQRTEQRDSAMYRCASSSWTSGSNEQFFGPGTRLTVL.

The rearrangement links TRBV20-1 to TRBJ1-1; 10 bases align to TRBD1. Trimming at V came to 6 bases and at J to 8 bases, leaving 3 bases not matched to a gene. This CDR3 comprises 11 residues. The germline CDR1 and CDR2 sequences are DFQATT and SNEGSKA (reference sequence). In DNA, the CDR3 is TGCAGTGCCGCGGGACAGGGGGAAGCTTTCTTT. It specifies CSAAGQGEAFF.

This clone occurred many times. The chain is built from TRBV29-1 and TRBJ2-1; D perhaps matches TRBD1 (6 bases). The CDR3 sequence is 12 residues long. Trimming removed 0 bases from V and 6 bases from J, with 6 bases in between. Germline CDR1 and CDR2: SQVTM and ANQGSEA. CDR3 sequence reads: CSVEEGGNEQFF. The CDR3 coding sequence is TGCAGCGTTGAAGAAGGGGGCAATGAGCAGTTCTTC.

The chain has TRBV7-8 and TRBJ1-1; 7 bases are a match to TRBD1. Germline loops: CDR1 SGHVS, CDR2 FQNEAQ. J gave up 0 bases and V 5 bases, and 9 bases lay outside the gene matches. The length of the CDR3 is 16 residues. The CDR3 loop is CASSAQGTLMNTEAFF. DNA of the CDR3: TGTGCCAGCAGCGCACAGGGGACTTTAATGAACACTGAAGCTTTCTTT.